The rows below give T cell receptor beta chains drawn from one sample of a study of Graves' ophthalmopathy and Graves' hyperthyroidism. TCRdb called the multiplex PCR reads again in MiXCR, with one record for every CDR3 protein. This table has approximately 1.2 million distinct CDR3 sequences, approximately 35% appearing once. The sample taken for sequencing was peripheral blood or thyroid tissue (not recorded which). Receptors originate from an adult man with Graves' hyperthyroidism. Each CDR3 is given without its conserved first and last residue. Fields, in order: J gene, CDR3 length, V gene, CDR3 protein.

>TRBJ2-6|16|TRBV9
ASSDTTSLGAGANVLT
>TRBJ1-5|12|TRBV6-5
ASRLTGNNQPQH
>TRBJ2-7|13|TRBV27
ASSYRLAATYEQY
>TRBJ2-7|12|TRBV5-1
ASSLSGGSYEQY
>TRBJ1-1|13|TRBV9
ASSAPTGKDTEAF
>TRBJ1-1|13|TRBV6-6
ASSKRDTLGTEAF
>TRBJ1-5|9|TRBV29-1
SGRPNQPQH
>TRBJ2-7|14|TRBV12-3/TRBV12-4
ASSSWTSGGRYEQY
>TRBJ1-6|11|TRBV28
AGSMGSERTLH
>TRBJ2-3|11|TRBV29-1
SVVRPDTDTQY
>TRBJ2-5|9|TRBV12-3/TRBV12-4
ASKGGETQY
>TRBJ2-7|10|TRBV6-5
ASRPTPGEQY
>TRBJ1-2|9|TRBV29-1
SVADSGNAA
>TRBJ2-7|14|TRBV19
ASSRLGTGRAYEQY
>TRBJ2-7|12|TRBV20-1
SARGGFSSYQQY
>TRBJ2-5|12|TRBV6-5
ASSYPDSWETQY
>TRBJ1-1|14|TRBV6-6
ASSDSGQSMNTEAF
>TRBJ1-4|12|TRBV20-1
SARRQVSNEKLF
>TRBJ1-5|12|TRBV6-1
ASSEKRQGQPQH
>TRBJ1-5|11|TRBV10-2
ASSVRGDQPQH
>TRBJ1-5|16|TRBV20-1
SARGRDRGLDSNQPQH
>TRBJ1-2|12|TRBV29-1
SVPDRERNYGYT
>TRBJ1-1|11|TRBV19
ASSGPLKDGAF
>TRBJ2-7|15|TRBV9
ASSPRGSSPRSYEQY
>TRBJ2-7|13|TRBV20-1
SARGPDQGWGEQY
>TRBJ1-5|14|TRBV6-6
ASSGVPTNLDQPQH
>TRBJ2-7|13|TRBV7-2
ASSLGTVSTYEQY
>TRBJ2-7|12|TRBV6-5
TSSYIDGGPGQY
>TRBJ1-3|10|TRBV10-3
AIGGVGNTIY
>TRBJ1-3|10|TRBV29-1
SAAGSGNTIY
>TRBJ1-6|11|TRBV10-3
AIRATQNSPLH
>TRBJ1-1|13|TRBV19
ASSRQGGVNTEAF
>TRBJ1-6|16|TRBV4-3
ASSQVAEGIGPLSPLH
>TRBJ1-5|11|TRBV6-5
ASRHDNNQPQH
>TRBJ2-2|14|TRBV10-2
ASSEHDRGPAGELF
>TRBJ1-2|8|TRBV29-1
SVGEDGYT
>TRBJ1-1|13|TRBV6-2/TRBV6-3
ASSYLETANTEAF
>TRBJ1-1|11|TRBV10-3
ASTMDAGGEAF
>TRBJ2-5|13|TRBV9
ASSVGQGLQETQY
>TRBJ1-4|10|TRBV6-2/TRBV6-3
ASSYAVEKLF